The 10 T cell receptor beta chains reported below all come from one sample, sequenced in a study of post-analysis software for immune sequencing data. cDNA libraries for TCR beta contained unique molecular identifiers. TCRdb analysed the PCR reads with MiXCR anew, one entry per CDR3 protein. Of 550,000 to 700,000 distinct CDR3 sequences in the sample, around 40% were seen once. Study findings and constraints: Patients used a few TRBV segments, including TRBV5-6, TRBV5-1 and TRBV20-1, more often than controls.

Their recognized antigens are unknown. The sequencing input was blood. These receptors all stem from a girl aged 5 to 17 with multiple sclerosis.

V gene TRBV6-1 combines with J gene TRBJ1-1, with D possibly being TRBD1 (5 bases). The V end was cut by 5 bases, the J end by 9 bases, with 10 bases between. The V gene's germline CDR1 is MNHNS and CDR2 SASEGT. This CDR3 comprises 11 residues. This CDR3 reads CASSYGTKAFF. CDR3 sequence (DNA): TGTGCCAGCAGTTATGGGACGAAAGCTTTCTTT.

This clonotype has more than one count but fewer than ten. The chain recombines TRBV20-1 with TRBJ2-7, with D perhaps matching TRBD1 or TRBD2 (6 bases each). The DNA end lines up better with TRBJ2-5; the J call may be wrong. The CDR3 has 13 residues. CDR1 is DFQATT, CDR2 SNEGSKA, per germline (reference sequence). The CDR3 region is CSARVPGAETQYF. DNA of the CDR3: TGCAGTGCTAGAGTGCCGGGGGCGGAGACCCAGTACTTC.

This clonotype was recorded a few times. The gene calls are TRBV12-3 or TRBV12-4 and TRBJ2-7; D is unclear. This CDR3 region has 12 residues. Deletions cut 2 bases from V and 6 bases from J, with 8 bases between. CDR3 region: CASSLRLGEQYF. The CDR3 DNA reads TGTGCCAGCAGTTTACGTCTAGGCGAGCAGTACTTC.

This clonotype was observed a few times. V and J are TRBV9 and TRBJ2-7, with a weak D call TRBD2 (6 bases). The CDR3 runs 15 residues. V lost 3 bases, J lost 2 bases, and 15 bases lay in between. Germline loops: CDR1 SGDLS, CDR2 YYNGEE. CDR3 amino acids: CASSASRTGAYEQYF. For the CDR3, the DNA is TGTGCCAGCAGCGCTAGCAGGACGGGAGCCTACGAGCAGTACTTC.

The chain joins TRBV7-2 to TRBJ2-1; 7 nucleotides agree with TRBD2. Germline V CDR1 and CDR2: SGHTA, FQGNSA. V shed 2 bases and J 2 bases; nucleotides not matched to a gene: 3. The CDR3 extends over 15 amino acids. The CDR3 loop is CASSLWGGTYNEQFF. CDR3 nucleotide sequence: TGTGCCAGCAGCTTATGGGGGGGGACCTACAATGAGCAGTTCTTC.

This chain connects TRBV7-2 to TRBJ2-5; D unclear. The J call is doubtful: the DNA matches TRBJ2-7 better. This CDR3 contains 14 residues. Per the germline V gene, CDR1 is SGHTA and CDR2 is FQGNSA. This CDR3 is CASSLDPGYYEQYF. CDR3 DNA sequence: TGTGCCAGCAGCTTAGATCCTGGGTACTACGAGCAGTACTTC.

The chain couples TRBV5-1 to TRBJ2-1; 7 bases align to TRBD2. The CDR3 sequence is 16 residues long. V lost 0 bases to trimming and J lost 8 bases; unmatched junction nucleotides: 11. Germline CDR1 is SGHRS and CDR2 is YFSETQ. CDR3 in amino acids: CASSLARLAPIDEQFF. The CDR3 DNA reads TGCGCCAGCAGCTTGGCAAGACTAGCTCCCATCGATGAGCAGTTCTTC.

V and J are TRBV4-1 and TRBJ2-1, with D perhaps TRBD1 or TRBD2 (5 bases each). CDR1 is MGHRA, CDR2 YSYEKL, per germline. The CDR3 totals 15 residues. V shed 3 bases and J shed 8 bases, with 17 bases lying between them. CDR3 bases: TGCGCCAGCAGCCATCCGGGACCAGCGGAGGATGAGCAGTTCTTC. Its translation: CASSHPGPAEDEQFF.

This clonotype was seen a few times. The chain recombines TRBV6-5 with TRBJ2-4; 10 nucleotides agree with TRBD1. The tail of the sequence fits TRBJ2-7 better, so the J call may be wrong. The CDR3 sequence is 15 residues long. The germline CDR1 and CDR2 sequences are MNHEY and SVGAGI. CDR3 amino acids: CASSYSGQGFYEQYF. In DNA form, the CDR3 reads TGTGCCAGCAGTTACTCGGGACAGGGGTTCTACGAGCAGTACTTC.

The chain recombines TRBV12-3 or TRBV12-4 with TRBJ1-1; D not certain. V dropped 3 bases and J dropped 11 bases, with 13 bases sitting between them. The CDR3 loop spans 12 amino acids. This chain's CDR3 is CASSLAKLMAFF. CDR3 bases: TGTGCCAGCAGTTTGGCAAAGTTGATGGCTTTCTTT.